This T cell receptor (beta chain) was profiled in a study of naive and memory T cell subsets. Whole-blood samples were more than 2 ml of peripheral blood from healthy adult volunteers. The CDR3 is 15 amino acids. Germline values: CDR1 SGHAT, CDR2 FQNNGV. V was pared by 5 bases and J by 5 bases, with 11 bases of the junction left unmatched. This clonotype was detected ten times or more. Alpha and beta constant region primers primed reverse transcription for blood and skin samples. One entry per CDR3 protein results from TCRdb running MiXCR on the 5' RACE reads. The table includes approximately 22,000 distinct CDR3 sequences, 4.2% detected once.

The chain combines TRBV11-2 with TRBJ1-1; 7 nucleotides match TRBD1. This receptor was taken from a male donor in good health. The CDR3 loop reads CASSLRGSGLTEAFF. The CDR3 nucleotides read TGTGCCAGCAGCCTCAGGGGGAGTGGATTAACTGAAGCTTTCTTT.